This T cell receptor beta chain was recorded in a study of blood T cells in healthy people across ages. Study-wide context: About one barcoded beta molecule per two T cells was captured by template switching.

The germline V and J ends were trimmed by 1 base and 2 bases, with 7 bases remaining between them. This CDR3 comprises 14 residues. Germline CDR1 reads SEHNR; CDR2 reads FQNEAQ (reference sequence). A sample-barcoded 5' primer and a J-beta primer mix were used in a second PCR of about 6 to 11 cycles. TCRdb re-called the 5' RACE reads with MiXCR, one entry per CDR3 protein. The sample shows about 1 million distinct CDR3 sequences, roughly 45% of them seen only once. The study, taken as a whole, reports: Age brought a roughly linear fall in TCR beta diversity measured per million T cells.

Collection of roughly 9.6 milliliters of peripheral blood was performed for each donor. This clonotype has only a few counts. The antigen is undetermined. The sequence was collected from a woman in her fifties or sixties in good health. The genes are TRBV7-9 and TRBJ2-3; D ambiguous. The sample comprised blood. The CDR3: CASSLGVITDTQYF. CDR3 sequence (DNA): TGTGCCAGCAGCTTAGGAGTGATCACAGATACGCAGTATTTT.